One sample yielded the 19 T cell receptor beta chains listed below, sequenced in a study of Ad26.COV2.S vaccination and SARS-CoV-2 variants. Libraries were prepared by immunoSEQ multiplex PCR; TCRdb keeps only in-frame clonotypes and omits some of them. In the table there are some 420,000 clones, over 75% of which are singletons. As to treatment: roughly 19 received Ad26.COV2.S at low or high dose, single or two shots; about 5 received placebo; per-sample allocation not given. Each sample was drawn 63 days after the first injection (of vaccine or placebo). The specimen was peripheral blood, collected in a trial of Ad26.COV2.S vaccine versus placebo. The receptors originated from a person aged 18 to 65 who received the Ad26.COV2.S COVID-19 vaccine or a placebo.

The chain uses TRBV5-6 and TRBJ1-4; 9 nucleotides match TRBD1. J lost 3 bases, V lost 4 bases, and 7 bases had no gene match. Germline V gives CDR1 SGHDT, CDR2 YYEEEE. This CDR3 spans 16 amino acids. In DNA form, the CDR3 reads TGTGCCAGCAGCACTTCACAGGGGGCGGCTAATGAAAAACTGTTTTTT. Translation gives CASSTSQGAANEKLFF.

The chain recombines TRBV6-5 with TRBJ1-1; D not certain. This CDR3 is built from 14 residues. CDR1 MNHEY and CDR2 SVGAGI come from the germline V gene. V shed 8 bases and J shed 5 bases, with 18 bases lying between them. CDR3 loop: CASQQLFGHTEAFF. In DNA, the CDR3 is TGTGCCAGCCAACAACTGTTCGGCCATACTGAAGCTTTCTTT.

The chain recombines TRBV7-9 with TRBJ1-5; D remains unclear. This CDR3 spans 11 amino acids. V was trimmed by 1 base and J by 5 bases, leaving 0 bases between them. Looked up from germline, CDR1 is SEHNR and CDR2 is FQNEAQ (reference sequence). The CDR3 DNA follows: TGTGCCAGCAGCTTAGATCAGCCCCAGCATTTT. This codes for CASSLDQPQHF.

This chain uses TRBV19 with TRBJ2-7, with 8 bases matching TRBD1. The CDR3 is made up of 14 amino acids. Losses at the gene ends were 4 bases for V and 5 bases for J; bases not matched to a gene: 7. Germline V CDR1 and CDR2: LNHDA, SQIVND (reference sequence). The CDR3 reads CASSKSGGHDEQYF. Here the CDR3 DNA reads TGTGCCAGTAGTAAATCAGGGGGCCACGACGAGCAGTACTTC.

This clone was observed once. The rearrangement links TRBV6-5 to TRBJ1-4, with a weak D call TRBD1 (6 bases). Trimming stripped 6 bases from V and 5 bases from J, with 13 bases between. The CDR3 runs 14 residues. Germline assignment: CDR1 MNHEY and CDR2 SVGAGI. Here the CDR3 reads CASSPRQANEKLFF. DNA for the CDR3: TGTGCCAGCAGCCCCCGACAGGCAAATGAAAAACTGTTTTTT.

The chain combines TRBV5-1 with TRBJ1-1; unclear D gene. This CDR3 contains 15 residues. Trimming shortened V by 1 base and J by 2 bases, and 12 bases separated the two germline ends. The V gene's germline CDR1 is SGHRS and CDR2 YFSETQ. The CDR3 region has the DNA TGCGCCAGCAGCTTGCTTGGGTCTCTAAACACTGAAGCTTTCTTT. It yields the protein CASSLLGSLNTEAFF.

The chain is built from TRBV29-1 and TRBJ2-2; the D is unclear. Germline V gene lookup returns CDR1 SQVTM and CDR2 ANQGSEA. V shed 4 bases and J shed 7 bases, with 7 bases lying between them. The CDR3 is 11 residues long. CDR3 loop: CSVGYVGELFF. The CDR3 nucleotides read TGCAGCGTTGGATACGTCGGGGAGCTGTTTTTT.

This chain connects TRBV6-5 to TRBJ2-2; D may correspond to TRBD1 or TRBD2 (6 bases each). CDR3 length: 14 residues. Germline V lookup: CDR1 MNHEY, CDR2 SVGAGI. Trimming pared 8 bases from V and 2 bases from J, leaving 12 bases between. DNA for the CDR3: TGTGCCAGCTGCTGGGGGGCAAACACCGGGGAGCTGTTTTTT. It encodes CASCWGANTGELFF.

In DNA, the CDR3 is TGTGCCAGCAGTTACTCCGGGGACCCTTGGGAGACCCAGTACTTC. Translating it yields CASSYSGDPWETQYF. The genes are TRBV6-5 and TRBJ2-5; D tentatively fits TRBD1 or TRBD2 (5 bases each). The CDR3 sequence is 15 residues long. Germline V gives CDR1 MNHEY, CDR2 SVGAGI. Trimming stripped 0 bases from V and 5 bases from J, with 13 bases between.

The CDR3 coding sequence is TGTGCCGCGGAGGGGAGGGCGTACAATCAGCCCCAGCATTTT. Amino acid sequence: CAAEGRAYNQPQHF. This sequence joins TRBV28 and TRBJ1-5; possible D gene TRBD1, 5 bases. The germline V gene has CDR1 MDHEN and CDR2 SYDVKM. The V end was cut by 11 bases, the J end by 3 bases, with 17 bases between. CDR3 length equals 14 residues.

This clone has more than one count but fewer than ten. The chain carries TRBV7-9 and TRBJ1-6, with a weak D call TRBD1 (5 bases). Germline V gene lookup returns CDR1 SEHNR and CDR2 FQNEAQ (reference sequence). Trimming took 7 bases from V and 9 from J, leaving 16 bases between them. This CDR3 spans 14 amino acids. For the CDR3, the DNA is TGTGCCAGCACCCCGGGAGGGGAAAGTTCACCCCTCCACTTT. This sequence encodes CASTPGGESSPLHF.

This clone showed up just a few times. CDR3 residues: CASSSDITSNQPQHF. Here the CDR3 DNA reads TGTGCCAGCAGTTCGGACATCACTAGCAATCAGCCCCAGCATTTT. The chain is built from TRBV28 and TRBJ1-5; weak D call: TRBD1 (5 bases). Per the germline V gene, CDR1 is MDHEN and CDR2 is SYDVKM. Between the trimmed V and J ends, which lost 4 bases and 0 bases, there was a span of 10 bases. This CDR3 region has 15 residues.

A single count supports this clone. The CDR3 loop is CASSLDGGTQPQHF. CDR3 coding DNA: TGTGCCAGCAGCTTAGATGGGGGAACACAGCCCCAGCATTTT. The rearrangement links TRBV11-2 to TRBJ1-5; D is possibly TRBD1 (5 bases). V lost 0 bases, J lost 7 bases, and 10 bases lay in between. The germline V gene encodes CDR1 SGHAT and CDR2 FQNNGV. CDR3 length: 14 amino acids.

DNA for the CDR3: TGTGCCAGCAGCTTATTGGAGACCGTACCTAACTATGGCTACACCTTC. This gives the protein CASSLLETVPNYGYTF. This sequence joins TRBV7-8 and TRBJ1-2; no clear D. The germline CDR1 and CDR2 sequences are SGHVS and FQNEAQ. Trimming cost V 2 bases and J 0 bases, with 13 bases left between them. The CDR3 covers 16 residues.

CDR3 loop: CATSRDRNSPLHF. CDR3 nucleotide sequence: TGTGCCACCAGCAGGGACAGGAATTCACCCCTCCACTTT. J is TRBJ1-6 and V is TRBV15; 7 bases map to TRBD1. Unmatched junction bases numbered 0, after V lost 3 bases and J lost 7 bases. From germline, CDR1 is LNHNV and CDR2 YYDKDF (reference sequence). CDR3 length equals 13 residues. Variable domain in full (rest from reference TRBV15 and TRBJ1-6): DAMVIQNPRYQVTQFGKPVTLSCSQTLNHNVMYWYQQKSSQAPKLLFHYYDKDFNNEADTPDNFQSRRPNTSFCFLDIRSPGLGDTAMYLCATSRDRNSPLHFGNGTRLTVT.

J is TRBJ1-6 and V is TRBV28, with D possibly matching TRBD1 (5 bases). Germline V CDR1 and CDR2: MDHEN, SYDVKM. V shed 0 bases and J shed 4 bases, with 13 bases lying between them. This CDR3 contains 17 residues. Written as DNA, the CDR3 is TGTGCCAGCAGTTTATGGCGGACACTCGGATATAATTCACCCCTCCACTTT. This gives the protein CASSLWRTLGYNSPLHF.

This clone occurred once. V usage is TRBV6-2 or TRBV6-3 and J usage is TRBJ2-3, with TRBD1 matching 10 bases. The CDR3 is made up of 18 amino acids. CDR1 and CDR2 (germline): MNHEY, SVGEGT. V lost 2 bases, J lost 5 bases, and 13 bases stayed unmatched. DNA of the CDR3: TGTGCCAGCAGTTACAAAAAAGGAGACAGGGGGCGCAGAGATACGCAGTATTTT. This gives the protein CASSYKKGDRGRRDTQYF.

V usage is TRBV6-5 and J usage is TRBJ2-7; weak D call: TRBD1 (5 bases). The V and J ends lost 6 bases and 0 bases respectively, with 15 bases between them. CDR3 length equals 15 residues. Germline values: CDR1 MNHEY, CDR2 SVGAGI. The CDR3 DNA follows: TGTGCCAGCAGCCGCGACAGTGTATACTCCTACGAGCAGTACTTC. It specifies CASSRDSVYSYEQYF.

The genes are TRBV15 and TRBJ2-5; the D gene is possibly TRBD2 (6 bases). Trimming stripped 5 bases from V and 7 bases from J, with 14 bases between. CDR1 is LNHNV, CDR2 YYDKDF, per germline (reference sequence). The CDR3 is 13 residues long. CDR3 nucleotides: TGTGCCACCAGCGAGGCTCGGCGGGGGACCCAGTACTTC. Its protein product is CATSEARRGTQYF.